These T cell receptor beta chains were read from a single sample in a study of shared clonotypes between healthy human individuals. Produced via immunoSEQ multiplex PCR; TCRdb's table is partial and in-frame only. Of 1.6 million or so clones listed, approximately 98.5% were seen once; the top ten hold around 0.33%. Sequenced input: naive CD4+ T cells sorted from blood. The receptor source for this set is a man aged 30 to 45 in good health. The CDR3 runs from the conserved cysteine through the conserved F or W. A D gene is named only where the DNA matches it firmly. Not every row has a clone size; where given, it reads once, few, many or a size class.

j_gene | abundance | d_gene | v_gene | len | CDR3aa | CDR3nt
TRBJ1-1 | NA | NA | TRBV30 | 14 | CAWSVGLGTTEAFF | TGTGCCTGGAGTGTCGGATTGGGAACAACTGAAGCTTTCTTT
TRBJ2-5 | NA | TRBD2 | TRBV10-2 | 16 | CASSEPGGTSGKTQYF | TGCGCCAGCAGTGAACCGGGCGGGACTAGCGGAAAGACCCAGTACTTC
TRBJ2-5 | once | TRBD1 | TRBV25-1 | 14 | CASSEFDRAETQYF | TGTGCCAGCAGTGAATTCGACAGGGCCGAGACCCAGTACTTC
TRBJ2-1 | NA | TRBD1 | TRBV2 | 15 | CASTTQGATYNEQFF | TGTGCCAGCACCACACAGGGGGCCACCTACAATGAGCAGTTCTTC
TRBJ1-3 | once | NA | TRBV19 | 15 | CASSKGRTAGNTIYF | TGTGCCAGTAGTAAGGGACGGACCGCTGGAAACACCATATATTTT
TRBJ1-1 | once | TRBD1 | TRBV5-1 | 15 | CASSAPGQGGTEAFF | TGCGCCAGCAGCGCCCCGGGACAGGGGGGCACTGAAGCTTTCTTT
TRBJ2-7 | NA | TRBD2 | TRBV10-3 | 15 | CAISESGAGVYEQYF | TGTGCCATCAGTGAATCTGGGGCGGGGGTCTACGAGCAGTACTTC
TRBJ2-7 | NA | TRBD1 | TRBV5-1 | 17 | CASSPGPGQGRMSEQYF | TGCGCCAGCAGCCCGGGTCCGGGACAGGGAAGAATGAGCGAGCAGTACTTC
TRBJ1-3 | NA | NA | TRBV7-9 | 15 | CASSHGWDIANTIYF | TGTGCCAGCAGCCATGGGTGGGATATTGCAAACACCATATATTTT
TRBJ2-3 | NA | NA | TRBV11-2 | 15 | CASSSYSVSTDTQYF | TGTGCCAGCAGCTCATATAGCGTTAGCACAGATACGCAGTATTTT
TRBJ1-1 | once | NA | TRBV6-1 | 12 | CASSPPESLAFF | TGTGCCAGCAGTCCCCCTGAGTCTCTAGCTTTCTTT
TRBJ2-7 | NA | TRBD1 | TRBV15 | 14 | CATTPRRGYYEQYF | TGTGCCACCACCCCGCGCAGGGGGTACTACGAGCAGTACTTC
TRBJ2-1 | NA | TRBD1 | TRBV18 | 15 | CASSPRGTGDNEQFF | TGTGCCAGCTCACCCCGGGGGACAGGAGACAATGAGCAGTTCTTC
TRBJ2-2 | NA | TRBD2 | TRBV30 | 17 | CAWSRLAGALNTGELFF | TGTGCCTGGAGTAGACTAGCGGGCGCTCTGAACACCGGGGAGCTGTTTTTT
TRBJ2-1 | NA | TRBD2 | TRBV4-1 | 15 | CASSQGLAGGWEQFF | TGCGCCAGCAGTCAAGGACTAGCGGGGGGCTGGGAGCAGTTCTTC
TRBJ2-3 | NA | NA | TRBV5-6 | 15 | CASRNLRGPSDTQYF | TGTGCCAGCAGGAACCTCAGGGGCCCAAGCGATACGCAGTATTTT
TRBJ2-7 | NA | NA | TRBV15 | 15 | CATSRDSGTFYEQYF | TGTGCCACCAGCAGAGATAGTGGGACGTTCTACGAGCAGTACTTC
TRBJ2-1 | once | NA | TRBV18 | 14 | CASSPSRDYNEQFF | TGTGCCAGCTCACCAAGCAGGGATTACAATGAGCAGTTCTTC
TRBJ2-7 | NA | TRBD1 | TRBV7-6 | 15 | CASSLAPGQSYEQYF | TGTGCCAGCAGCTTAGCGCCGGGACAGAGTTACGAGCAGTACTTC
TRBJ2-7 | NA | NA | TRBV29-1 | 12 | CSVEEGVYEQYF | TGCAGCGTTGAGGAAGGGGTTTACGAGCAGTACTTC
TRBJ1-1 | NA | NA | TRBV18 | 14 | CASSPPILPDEAFF | TGTGCCAGCTCACCACCAATCTTGCCAGATGAAGCTTTCTTT
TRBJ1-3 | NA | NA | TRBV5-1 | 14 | CASKPTPSGNTIYF | TGCGCCAGCAAGCCCACTCCCTCTGGAAACACCATATATTTT
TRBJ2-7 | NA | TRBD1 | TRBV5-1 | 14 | CASSWTGGTEEQYF | TGCGCCAGCAGCTGGACAGGGGGAACTGAAGAGCAGTACTTC
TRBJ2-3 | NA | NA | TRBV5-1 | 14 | CASTPSPGTDTQYF | TGCGCCAGCACCCCCTCCCCTGGCACAGATACGCAGTATTTT
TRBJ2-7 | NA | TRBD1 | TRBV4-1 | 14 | CASSLPDRGDEQYF | TGCGCCAGCAGCCTACCGGACAGGGGGGACGAGCAGTACTTC
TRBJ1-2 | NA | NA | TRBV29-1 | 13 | CSVEEPGVYGYTF | TGCAGCGTTGAAGAGCCAGGGGTCTATGGCTACACCTTC
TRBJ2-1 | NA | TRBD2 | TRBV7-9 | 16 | CASSLRGLAGVNEQFF | TGTGCCAGCAGCTTACGCGGACTAGCGGGAGTTAATGAGCAGTTCTTC
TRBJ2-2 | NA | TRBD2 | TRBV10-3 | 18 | CAISEQGSGKAHTGELFF | TGTGCCATCAGTGAGCAGGGTAGCGGGAAGGCGCACACCGGGGAGCTGTTTTTT
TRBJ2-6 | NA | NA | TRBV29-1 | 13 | CSVGVSGANVLTF | TGCAGCGTGGGAGTCTCTGGGGCCAACGTCCTGACTTTC
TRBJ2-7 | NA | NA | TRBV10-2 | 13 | CASRQGLSYEQYF | TGCGCCTCCCGCCAGGGCCTCTCCTACGAGCAGTACTTC
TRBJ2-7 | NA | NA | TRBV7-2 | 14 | CASSSNLGEYEQYF | TGTGCCAGCAGCTCTAATCTGGGAGAGTACGAGCAGTACTTC
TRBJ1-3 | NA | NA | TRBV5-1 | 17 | CASSLAPSPASGNTIYF | TGCGCCAGCAGCTTGGCACCGTCCCCAGCCTCTGGAAACACCATATATTTT
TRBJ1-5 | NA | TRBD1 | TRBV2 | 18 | CASSPPGQLTYSNQPQHF | TGTGCCAGCAGTCCCCCGGGACAGCTGACTTATAGCAATCAGCCCCAGCATTTT
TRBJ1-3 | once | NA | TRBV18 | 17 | CASSPLPGPLSGNTIYF | TGTGCCAGCTCACCCCTGCCCGGTCCCCTTTCTGGAAACACCATATATTTT
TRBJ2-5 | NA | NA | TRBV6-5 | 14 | CASSRNGGRETQYF | TGTGCCAGCAGCCGTAACGGAGGGAGGGAGACCCAGTACTTC
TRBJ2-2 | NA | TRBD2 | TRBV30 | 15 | CAWGGRGMITGELFF | TGTGCCTGGGGCGGGAGGGGAATGATCACCGGGGAGCTGTTTTTT
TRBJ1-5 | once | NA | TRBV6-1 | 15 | CASSESGGFNQPQHF | TGTGCCAGCAGTGAATCTGGTGGGTTCAATCAGCCCCAGCATTTT
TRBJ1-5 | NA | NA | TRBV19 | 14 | CASSEGVGNQPQHF | TGTGCCAGTAGTGAGGGCGTAGGCAATCAGCCCCAGCATTTT
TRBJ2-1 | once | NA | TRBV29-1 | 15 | CSVFLTLRSYNEQFF | TGCAGCGTTTTCCTTACACTGCGCTCCTACAATGAGCAGTTCTTC
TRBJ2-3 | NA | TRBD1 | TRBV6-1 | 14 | CASRPGGWEDTQYF | TGTGCCAGTCGGCCAGGGGGTTGGGAAGATACGCAGTATTTT
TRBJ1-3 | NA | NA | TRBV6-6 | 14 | CASSYWHSGNTIYF | TGTGCCAGCAGTTACTGGCACTCTGGAAACACCATATATTTT
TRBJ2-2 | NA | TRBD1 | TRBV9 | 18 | CASSVWDRGIVDTGELFF | TGTGCCAGCAGTGTCTGGGACAGGGGAATCGTTGACACCGGGGAGCTGTTTTTT
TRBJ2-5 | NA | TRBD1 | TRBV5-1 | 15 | CASKTRDRAQETQYF | TGCGCCAGCAAGACCCGGGACAGGGCTCAAGAGACCCAGTACTTC
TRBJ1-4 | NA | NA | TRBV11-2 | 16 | CASSEGGGLMREKLFF | TGTGCCAGCAGCGAAGGGGGGGGGCTTATGCGTGAAAAACTGTTTTTT
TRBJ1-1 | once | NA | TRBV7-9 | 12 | CASSRDRAEAFF | TGTGCCAGCAGCCGAGACAGAGCCGAAGCTTTCTTT
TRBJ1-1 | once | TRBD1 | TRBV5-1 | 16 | CASTSTGGIKIAEAFF | TGCGCCAGCACCTCAACAGGGGGCATAAAGATAGCTGAAGCTTTCTTT
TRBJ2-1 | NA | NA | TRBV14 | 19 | CASSQRVGVSGHQYNEQFF | TGTGCCAGCAGCCAGCGCGTAGGGGTGTCGGGGCACCAGTACAATGAGCAGTTCTTC
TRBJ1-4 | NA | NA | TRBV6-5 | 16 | CASSYSPSTANEKLFF | TGTGCCAGCAGTTACTCGCCGTCGACGGCTAATGAAAAACTGTTTTTT
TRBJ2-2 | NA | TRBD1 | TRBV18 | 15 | CASSWDRAFTGELFF | TGTGCCAGCTCATGGGACAGGGCGTTCACCGGGGAGCTGTTTTTT
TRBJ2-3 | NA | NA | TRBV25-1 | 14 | CASTPTGSTDTQYF | TGTGCCAGCACCCCGACAGGCAGCACAGATACGCAGTATTTT
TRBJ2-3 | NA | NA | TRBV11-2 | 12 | CASSLVADTQYF | TGTGCCAGCAGCTTAGTGGCAGATACGCAGTATTTT
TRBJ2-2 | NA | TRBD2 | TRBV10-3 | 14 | CAIPGGRGIGELFF | TGTGCCATCCCGGGGGGGCGCGGAATCGGGGAGCTGTTTTTT
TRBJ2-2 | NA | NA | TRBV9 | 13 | CASSVVGTGELFF | TGTGCCAGCAGCGTCGTAGGCACCGGGGAGCTGTTTTTT
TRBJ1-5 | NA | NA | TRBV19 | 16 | CASSKPRQNSNQPQHF | TGTGCCAGTAGTAAACCTAGACAGAATAGCAATCAGCCCCAGCATTTT
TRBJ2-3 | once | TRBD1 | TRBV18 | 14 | CASSPMTGADTQYF | TGTGCCAGCTCACCTATGACAGGGGCAGATACGCAGTATTTT
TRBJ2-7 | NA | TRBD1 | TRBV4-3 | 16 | CASSQAAGQGSYEQYF | TGCGCCAGCAGCCAGGCTGCGGGACAGGGTTCCTACGAGCAGTACTTC
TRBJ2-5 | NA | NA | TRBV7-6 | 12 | CASSSRQETQYF | TGTGCCAGCAGCTCTCGTCAAGAGACCCAGTACTTC